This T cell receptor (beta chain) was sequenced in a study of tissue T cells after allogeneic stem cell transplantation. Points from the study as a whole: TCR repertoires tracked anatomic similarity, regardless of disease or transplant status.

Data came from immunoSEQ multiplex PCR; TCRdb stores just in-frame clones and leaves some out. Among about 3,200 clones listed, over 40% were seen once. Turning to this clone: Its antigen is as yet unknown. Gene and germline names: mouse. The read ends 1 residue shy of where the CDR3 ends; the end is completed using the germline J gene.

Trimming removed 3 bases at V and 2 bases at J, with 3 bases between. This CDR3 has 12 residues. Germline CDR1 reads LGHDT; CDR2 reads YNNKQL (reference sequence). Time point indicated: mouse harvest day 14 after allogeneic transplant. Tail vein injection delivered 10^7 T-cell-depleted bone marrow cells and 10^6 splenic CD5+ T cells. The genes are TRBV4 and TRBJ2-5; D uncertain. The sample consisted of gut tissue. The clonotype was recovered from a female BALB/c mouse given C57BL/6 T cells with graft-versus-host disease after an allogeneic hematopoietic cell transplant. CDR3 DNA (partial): TGTGCCAGCAGCTACCTCCAAGACACCCAGTAC. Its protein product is CASSYLQDTQY. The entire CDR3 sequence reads CASSYLQDTQYF. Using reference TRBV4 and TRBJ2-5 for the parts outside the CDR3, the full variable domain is ETAVFQTPNYHVTQVGNEVSFNCKQTLGHDTMYWYKQDSKKLLKIMFSYNNKQLIVNETVPRRFSPQSSDKAHLNLRIKSVEPEDSAVYLCASSYLQDTQYFGPGTRLLVL.